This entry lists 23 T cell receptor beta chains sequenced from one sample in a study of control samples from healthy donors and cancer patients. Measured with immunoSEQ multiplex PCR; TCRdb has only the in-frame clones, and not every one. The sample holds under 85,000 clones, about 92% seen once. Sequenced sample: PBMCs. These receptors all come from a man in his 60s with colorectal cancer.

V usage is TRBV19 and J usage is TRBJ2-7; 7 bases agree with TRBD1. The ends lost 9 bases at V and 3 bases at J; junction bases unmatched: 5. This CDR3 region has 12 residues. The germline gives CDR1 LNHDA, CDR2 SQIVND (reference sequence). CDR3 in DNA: TGTGCCAGCCGGGACAGACTCTACGAGCAGTACTTC. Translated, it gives CASRDRLYEQYF.

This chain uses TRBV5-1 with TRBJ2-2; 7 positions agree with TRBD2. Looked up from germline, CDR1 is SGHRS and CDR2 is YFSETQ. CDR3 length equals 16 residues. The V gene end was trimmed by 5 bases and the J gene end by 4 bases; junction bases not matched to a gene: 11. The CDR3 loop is CASRLRGGEPTGELFF. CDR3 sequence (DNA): TGCGCCAGCAGATTACGGGGAGGGGAACCCACCGGGGAGCTGTTTTTT.

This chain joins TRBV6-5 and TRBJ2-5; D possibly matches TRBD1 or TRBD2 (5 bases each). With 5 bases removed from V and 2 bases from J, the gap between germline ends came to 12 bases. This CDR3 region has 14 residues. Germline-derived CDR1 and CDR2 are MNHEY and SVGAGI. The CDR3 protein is CASSKSEGQETQYF. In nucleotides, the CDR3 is TGTGCCAGCAGTAAGTCTGAGGGGCAAGAGACCCAGTACTTC.

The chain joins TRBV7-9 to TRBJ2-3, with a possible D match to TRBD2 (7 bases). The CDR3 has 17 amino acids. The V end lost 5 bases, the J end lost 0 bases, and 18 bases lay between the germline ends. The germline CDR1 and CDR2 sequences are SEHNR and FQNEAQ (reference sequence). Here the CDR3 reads CASSNPRGAPSTDTQYF. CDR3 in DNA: TGTGCCAGCAGCAATCCCCGGGGGGCACCGAGCACAGATACGCAGTATTTT.

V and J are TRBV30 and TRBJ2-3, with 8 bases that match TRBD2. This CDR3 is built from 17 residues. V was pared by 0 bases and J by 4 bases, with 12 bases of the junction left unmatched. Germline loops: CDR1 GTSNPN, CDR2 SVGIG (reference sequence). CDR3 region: CAWSVQWRGAHADTQYF. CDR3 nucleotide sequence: TGTGCCTGGAGTGTACAGTGGCGGGGGGCCCATGCAGATACGCAGTATTTT.

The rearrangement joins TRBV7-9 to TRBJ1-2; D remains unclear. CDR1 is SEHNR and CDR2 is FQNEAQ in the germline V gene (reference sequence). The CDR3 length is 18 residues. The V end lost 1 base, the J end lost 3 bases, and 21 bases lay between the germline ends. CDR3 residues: CASSLVMAADTPDYGYTF. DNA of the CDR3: TGTGCCAGCAGCTTAGTCATGGCAGCCGACACCCCAGACTATGGCTACACCTTC.

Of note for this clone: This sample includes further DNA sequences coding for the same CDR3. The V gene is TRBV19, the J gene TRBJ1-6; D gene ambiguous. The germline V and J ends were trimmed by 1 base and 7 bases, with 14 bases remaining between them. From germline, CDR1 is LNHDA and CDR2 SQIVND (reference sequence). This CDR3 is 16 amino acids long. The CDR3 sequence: CASSIARTGGNSPLHF. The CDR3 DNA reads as TGTGCCAGTAGTATAGCCCGAACCGGCGGGAATTCACCCCTCCACTTT. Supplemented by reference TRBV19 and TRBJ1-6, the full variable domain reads DGGITQSPKYLFRKEGQNVTLSCEQNLNHDAMYWYRQDPGQGLRLIYYSQIVNDFQKGDIAEGYSVSREKKESFPLTVTSAQKNPTAFYLCASSIARTGGNSPLHFGNGTRLTVT.

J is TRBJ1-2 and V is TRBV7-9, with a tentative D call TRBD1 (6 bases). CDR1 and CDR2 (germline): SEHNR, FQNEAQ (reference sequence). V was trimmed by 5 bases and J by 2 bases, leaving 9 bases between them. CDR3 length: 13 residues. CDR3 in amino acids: CASSAGANYGYTF. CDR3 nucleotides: TGTGCCAGCAGCGCAGGGGCCAACTATGGCTACACCTTC.

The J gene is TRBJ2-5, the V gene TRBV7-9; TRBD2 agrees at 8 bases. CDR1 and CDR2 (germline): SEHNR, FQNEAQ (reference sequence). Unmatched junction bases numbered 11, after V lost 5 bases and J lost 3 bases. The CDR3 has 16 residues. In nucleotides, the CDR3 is TGTGCCAGCAGCCGGACCGGGCGGGGGGTCGAAGAGACCCAGTACTTC. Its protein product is CASSRTGRGVEETQYF.

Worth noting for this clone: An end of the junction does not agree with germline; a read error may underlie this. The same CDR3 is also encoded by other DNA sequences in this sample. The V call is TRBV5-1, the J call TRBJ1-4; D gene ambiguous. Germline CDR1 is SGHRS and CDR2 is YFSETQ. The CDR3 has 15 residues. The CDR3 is CASKGTTATNEKLFF. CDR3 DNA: TGTGCCAGCAAAGGTACGACCGCAACTAATGAAAAACTGTTTTTT. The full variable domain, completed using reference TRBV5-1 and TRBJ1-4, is KAGVTQTPRYLIKTRGQQVTLSCSPISGHRSVSWYQQTPGQGLQFLFEYFSETQRNKGNFPGRFSGRQFSNSRSEMNVSTLELGDSALYLCASKGTTATNEKLFFGSGTQLSVL.

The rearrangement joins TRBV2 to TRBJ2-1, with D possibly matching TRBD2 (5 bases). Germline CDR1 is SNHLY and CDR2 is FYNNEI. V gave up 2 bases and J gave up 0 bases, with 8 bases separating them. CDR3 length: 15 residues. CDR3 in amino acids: CASSEKRSSYNEQFF. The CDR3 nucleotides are TGTGCCAGCAGTGAAAAGCGGAGCTCCTACAATGAGCAGTTCTTC.

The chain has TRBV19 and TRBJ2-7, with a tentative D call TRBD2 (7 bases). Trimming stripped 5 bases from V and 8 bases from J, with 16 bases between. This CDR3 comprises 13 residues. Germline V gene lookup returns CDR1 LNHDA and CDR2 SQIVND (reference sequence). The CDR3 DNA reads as TGTGCCAGTAGTGATCGCGGGGGCCTCCAGCAGTACTTC. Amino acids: CASSDRGGLQQYF.

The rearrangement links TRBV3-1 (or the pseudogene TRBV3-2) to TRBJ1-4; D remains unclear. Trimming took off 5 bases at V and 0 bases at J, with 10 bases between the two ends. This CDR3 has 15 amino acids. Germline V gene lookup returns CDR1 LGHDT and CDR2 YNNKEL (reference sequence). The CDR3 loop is CASSSYFSTNEKLFF. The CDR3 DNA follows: TGTGCCAGCAGCTCTTACTTTTCAACTAATGAAAAACTGTTTTTT.

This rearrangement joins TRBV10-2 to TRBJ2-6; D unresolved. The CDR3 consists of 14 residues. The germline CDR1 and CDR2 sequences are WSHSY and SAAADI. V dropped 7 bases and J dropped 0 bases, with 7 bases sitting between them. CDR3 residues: CASTLPSGANVLTF. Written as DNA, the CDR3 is TGCGCCAGCACCCTCCCCTCTGGGGCCAACGTCCTGACTTTC.

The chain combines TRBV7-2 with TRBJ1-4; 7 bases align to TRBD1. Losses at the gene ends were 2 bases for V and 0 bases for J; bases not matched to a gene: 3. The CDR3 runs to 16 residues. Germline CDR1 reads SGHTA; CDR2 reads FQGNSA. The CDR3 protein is CASSLRQGATNEKLFF. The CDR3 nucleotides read TGTGCCAGCAGCTTAAGACAGGGCGCAACTAATGAAAAACTGTTTTTT.

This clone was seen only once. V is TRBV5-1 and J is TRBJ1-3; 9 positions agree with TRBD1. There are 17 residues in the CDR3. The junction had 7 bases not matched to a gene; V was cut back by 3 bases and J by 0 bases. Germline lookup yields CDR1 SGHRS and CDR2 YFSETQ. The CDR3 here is CASSWGQGFTSGNTIYF. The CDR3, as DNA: TGCGCCAGCAGCTGGGGACAGGGCTTTACCTCTGGAAACACCATATATTTT. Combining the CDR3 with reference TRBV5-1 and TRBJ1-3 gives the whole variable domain KAGVTQTPRYLIKTRGQQVTLSCSPISGHRSVSWYQQTPGQGLQFLFEYFSETQRNKGNFPGRFSGRQFSNSRSEMNVSTLELGDSALYLCASSWGQGFTSGNTIYFGEGSWLTVV.

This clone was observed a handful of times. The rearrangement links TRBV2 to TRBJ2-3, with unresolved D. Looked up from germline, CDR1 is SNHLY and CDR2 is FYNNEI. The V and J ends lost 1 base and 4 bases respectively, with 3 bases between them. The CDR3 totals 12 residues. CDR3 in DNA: TGTGCCAGCAGTGAAGTTCCAGATACGCAGTATTTT. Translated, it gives CASSEVPDTQYF.

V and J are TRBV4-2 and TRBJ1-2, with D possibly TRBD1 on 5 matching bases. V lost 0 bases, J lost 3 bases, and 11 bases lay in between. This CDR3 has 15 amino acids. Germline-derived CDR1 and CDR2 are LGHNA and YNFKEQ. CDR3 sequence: CASSQERQGHYGYTF. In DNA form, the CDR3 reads TGTGCCAGCAGCCAAGAGAGGCAGGGCCACTATGGCTACACCTTC.

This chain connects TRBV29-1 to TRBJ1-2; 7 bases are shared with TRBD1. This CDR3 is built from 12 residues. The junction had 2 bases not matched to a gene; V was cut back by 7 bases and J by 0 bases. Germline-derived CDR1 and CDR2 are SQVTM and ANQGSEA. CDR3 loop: CSGGQPNYGYTF. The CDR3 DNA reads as TGCAGCGGGGGACAGCCTAACTATGGCTACACCTTC.

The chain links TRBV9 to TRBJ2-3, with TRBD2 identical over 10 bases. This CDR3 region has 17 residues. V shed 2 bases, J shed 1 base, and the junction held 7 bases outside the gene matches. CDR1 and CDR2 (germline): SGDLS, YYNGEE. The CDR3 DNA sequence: TGTGCCAGCAGCGTTAGCAGCGGGGGGGCCCGCACAGATACGCAGTATTTT. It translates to CASSVSSGGARTDTQYF. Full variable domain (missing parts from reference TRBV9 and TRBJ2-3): DSGVTQTPKHLITATGQRVTLRCSPRSGDLSVYWYQQSLDQGLQFLIQYYNGEERAKGNILERFSAQQFPDLHSELNLSSLELGDSALYFCASSVSSGGARTDTQYFGPGTRLTVL.

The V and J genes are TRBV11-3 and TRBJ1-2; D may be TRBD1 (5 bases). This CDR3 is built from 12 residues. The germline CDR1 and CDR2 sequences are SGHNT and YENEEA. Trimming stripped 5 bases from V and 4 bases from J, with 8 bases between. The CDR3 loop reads CASSPGPYGYTF. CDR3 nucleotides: TGTGCCAGCAGCCCGGGGCCCTATGGCTACACCTTC.

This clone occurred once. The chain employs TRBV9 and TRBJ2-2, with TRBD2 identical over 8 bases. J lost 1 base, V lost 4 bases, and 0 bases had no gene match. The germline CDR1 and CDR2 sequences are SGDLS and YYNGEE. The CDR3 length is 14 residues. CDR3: CASSTSGNTGELFF. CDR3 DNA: TGTGCCAGCAGCACTAGCGGGAACACCGGGGAGCTGTTTTTT.

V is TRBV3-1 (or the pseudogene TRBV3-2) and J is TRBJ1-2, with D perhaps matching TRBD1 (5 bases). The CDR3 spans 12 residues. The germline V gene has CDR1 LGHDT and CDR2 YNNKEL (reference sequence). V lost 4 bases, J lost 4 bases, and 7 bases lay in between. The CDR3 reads CASSPDSYGYTF. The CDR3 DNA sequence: TGTGCCAGCAGCCCAGACAGCTATGGCTACACCTTC.